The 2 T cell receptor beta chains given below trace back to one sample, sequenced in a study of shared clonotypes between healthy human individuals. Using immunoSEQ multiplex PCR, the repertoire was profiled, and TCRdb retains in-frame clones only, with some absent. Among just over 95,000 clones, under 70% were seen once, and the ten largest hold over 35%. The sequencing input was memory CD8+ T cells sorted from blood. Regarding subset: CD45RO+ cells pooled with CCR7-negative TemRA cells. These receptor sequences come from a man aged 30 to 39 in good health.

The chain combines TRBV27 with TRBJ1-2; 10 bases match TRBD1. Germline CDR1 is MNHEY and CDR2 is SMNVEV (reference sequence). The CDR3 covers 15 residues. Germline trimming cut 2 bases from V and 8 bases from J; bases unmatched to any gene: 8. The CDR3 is CASSLQTGGSEGYTF. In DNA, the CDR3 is TGTGCCAGCAGTTTACAGACAGGGGGCTCGGAAGGCTACACCTTC.

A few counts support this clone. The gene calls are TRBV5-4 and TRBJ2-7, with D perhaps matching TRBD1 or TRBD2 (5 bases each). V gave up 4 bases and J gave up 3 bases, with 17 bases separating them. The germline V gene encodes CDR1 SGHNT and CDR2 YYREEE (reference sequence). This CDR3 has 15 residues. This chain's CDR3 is CASSLDGTSRYEQYF. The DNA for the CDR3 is TGTGCCAGCAGCCTAGACGGGACGAGTCGCTACGAGCAGTACTTC.